Listed below are T cell receptor beta chains from one sample, sequenced in a study of T-cell memory formation after mild COVID-19. TCRdb re-analysed the 5' RACE reads in MiXCR, keeping a single row per CDR3 protein. The sample shows 450,000 or so distinct CDR3 sequences, 20% of them seen only once. Material: PBMCs or a T cell subset sorted from them (not recorded which). Source of these receptors: an adult woman who had mild COVID-19 (a few samples of this study predate the infection). Cell type and time point are not known. Each CDR3 is given with its conserved first and last residue. The order of the fields is clone size, V gene, J gene, CDR3 protein. The size entry is marked missing in some rows and otherwise reads once, few, many or a size class.

>many|TRBV11-1|TRBJ2-1
CASSSGGEYNEQFF
>-|TRBV6-5|TRBJ1-6
CASSYSLDRGNSPLHF
>-|TRBV7-8|TRBJ2-1
CASSSVIGEQFF
>few|TRBV6-2/TRBV6-3|TRBJ2-1
CASSYASSGRRREQFF
>-|TRBV7-9|TRBJ2-2
CASSVPGELFF
>-|TRBV18|TRBJ1-1
CASSPTTNTEAFF
>few|TRBV24-1|TRBJ2-7
CATSDRDSTYEQYF
>-|TRBV20-1|TRBJ2-3
CSARKRGTQVTQYF
>few|TRBV5-6|TRBJ1-2
CASSARGQFYGYTF
>-|TRBV20-1|TRBJ1-4
CSARGQQNEKLFF
>few|TRBV5-1|TRBJ1-2
CASSIDPKYGYTF
>-|TRBV4-2|TRBJ2-7
CASSQEGRASYEQYF
>-|TRBV7-8|TRBJ1-5
CASSLNLGAGGPSKPQHF
>-|TRBV4-1|TRBJ2-7
CASSRAPGQPYEQYF
>-|TRBV9|TRBJ2-7
CASSVEAGYEQYF
>-|TRBV24-1|TRBJ2-1
CATSDLGGANEQFF
>-|TRBV7-9|TRBJ2-7
CASSSSTGLISYEQYF
>few|TRBV2|TRBJ2-3
CASSANRGDTQYF
>few|TRBV20-1|TRBJ2-1
CSARDLAGSYNEQFF
>few|TRBV5-5|TRBJ2-7
CASDNPGQGAWDEQYF